These 26 T cell receptor beta chains share one sample of origin, sequenced in a study of cytomegalovirus exposure and HLA in healthy donors. With 60 Vbeta and 13 Jbeta primers, the PCR was carried out. Measured with immunoSEQ multiplex PCR; TCRdb has only the in-frame clones, and not every one. The profile shows about 150,000 clones, 65% to 90% of them singletons. The sequenced sample was PBMCs. The receptors here all came from a woman aged 45-65 years in good health and CMV-seropositive.

This clone was seen more than once but under ten times. The genes are TRBV6-6 and TRBJ2-3, with D perhaps matching TRBD1 (6 bases). Looked up from germline, CDR1 is MNHNY and CDR2 is SVGAGI (reference sequence). The CDR3 extends over 16 amino acids. Between the trimmed V and J ends, which lost 6 bases and 5 bases, there was a span of 21 bases. CDR3 DNA: TGTGCCAGCAGAGGGGGTCAGCGGACTTTCGGAGATACGCAGTATTTT. Translation gives CASRGGQRTFGDTQYF.

This chain links TRBV27 with TRBJ1-2; weak D call: TRBD1 (5 bases). Germline CDR1 reads MNHEY; CDR2 reads SMNVEV (reference sequence). This CDR3 has 14 residues. Trimming left V 2 bases short and J 7 bases short, with 14 bases between. The CDR3 sequence is CASSLHGGVPGYTF. CDR3 DNA: TGTGCCAGCAGTTTACATGGAGGGGTTCCTGGCTACACCTTC.

The J gene is TRBJ2-7, the V gene TRBV6-5; 12 nucleotides match TRBD2. V lost 5 bases to trimming and J lost 5 bases; unmatched junction nucleotides: 4. Germline V gives CDR1 MNHEY, CDR2 SVGAGI. This CDR3 has 14 amino acids. The CDR3 is CASSLAGGPNEQYF. The CDR3 coding sequence is TGTGCCAGCAGTCTAGCGGGGGGGCCAAACGAGCAGTACTTC.

CDR3 protein: CASSEGLYQPQHF. The CDR3 nucleotides are TGTGCCAGCAGTGAAGGACTCTATCAGCCCCAGCATTTT. The chain recombines TRBV25-1 with TRBJ1-5; D is unresolved. The CDR3 spans 13 residues. Germline CDR1 is MGHDK and CDR2 is SYGVNS. V dropped 2 bases and J dropped 5 bases, with 7 bases sitting between them. Looking up the rest from reference TRBV25-1 and TRBJ1-5 gives the full variable domain: EADIYQTPRYLVIGTGKKITLECSQTMGHDKMYWYQQDPGMELHLIHYSYGVNSTEKGDLSSESTVSRIRTEHFPLTLESARPSHTSQYLCASSEGLYQPQHFGDGTRLSIL.

The gene calls are TRBV19 and TRBJ2-1, with 7 bases lining up with TRBD1. Unmatched junction bases numbered 12, after V lost 7 bases and J lost 9 bases. Germline CDR1 is LNHDA and CDR2 is SQIVND (reference sequence). CDR3 length equals 14 residues. The CDR3 sequence is CASTQTGLASEQFF. In nucleotides, the CDR3 is TGTGCCAGTACCCAGACAGGGTTGGCTAGTGAGCAGTTCTTC.

The CDR3 DNA reads as TGTGCCAGCAGTGAAGCGTGGGCAGGGGACGATCAGCCCCAGCATTTT. It encodes CASSEAWAGDDQPQHF. V usage is TRBV6-1 and J usage is TRBJ1-5, with TRBD1 as a possible D gene (6 bases). There are 16 residues in the CDR3. The ends were cut back, 0 bases at V and 5 bases at J, with 14 bases in the middle. From germline, CDR1 is MNHNS and CDR2 SASEGT.

V is TRBV7-9 and J is TRBJ2-1; a weak D match, TRBD2 (6 bases). CDR3 size: 14 residues. CDR1 and CDR2 from the germline V gene are SEHNR and FQNEAQ (reference sequence). Deletions cut 5 bases from V and 5 bases from J, with 13 bases between. This CDR3 is CASSPRGSNNEQFF. Here the CDR3 DNA reads TGTGCCAGCAGCCCACGGGGGAGCAACAATGAGCAGTTCTTC.

This chain uses TRBV4-2 with TRBJ1-6, with D possibly matching TRBD1 (5 bases). V was cut by 4 bases and J by 7 bases, with 14 bases left in between. The CDR3 has 15 residues. CDR1 LGHNA and CDR2 YNFKEQ come from the germline V gene. CDR3 in amino acids: CASSRTSSGNSPLHF. The CDR3 region has the DNA TGTGCCAGCAGCCGCACTTCCTCAGGGAATTCACCCCTCCACTTT.

The chain has TRBV5-1 and TRBJ2-1; TRBD2 agrees at 11 bases. From germline, CDR1 is SGHRS and CDR2 YFSETQ. This CDR3 contains 15 residues. V shed 4 bases and J 2 bases; nucleotides not matched to a gene: 2. In DNA, the CDR3 is TGCGCCAGCAGCATTAGCGGGGGGGCCTACAATGAGCAGTTCTTC. This translates into CASSISGGAYNEQFF. Combining the CDR3 with reference TRBV5-1 and TRBJ2-1 gives the whole variable domain KAGVTQTPRYLIKTRGQQVTLSCSPISGHRSVSWYQQTPGQGLQFLFEYFSETQRNKGNFPGRFSGRQFSNSRSEMNVSTLELGDSALYLCASSISGGAYNEQFFGPGTRLTVL.

A single count supports this clone. The V and J genes are TRBV20-1 and TRBJ2-7; a weak D match, TRBD2 (5 bases). V was clipped by 1 base and J by 4 bases, with 5 bases between them. The CDR3 consists of 11 residues. Germline assignment: CDR1 DFQATT and CDR2 SNEGSKA (reference sequence). The DNA of the CDR3 is TGCAGTGCTAGAGGGGAGTACGAGCAGTACTTC. Translating gives CSARGEYEQYF.

The genes are TRBV30 and TRBJ2-2; 7 bases are a match to TRBD1. CDR1 is GTSNPN and CDR2 is SVGIG in the germline V gene (reference sequence). The CDR3 covers 13 residues. Trimming cost V 4 bases and J 5 bases; bases outside gene matches: 4. This chain's CDR3 is CAWKQQGTGELFF. The CDR3 DNA reads as TGTGCCTGGAAACAACAGGGGACCGGGGAGCTGTTTTTT.

J is TRBJ2-3 and V is TRBV5-6, with 11 nucleotides matching TRBD2. This CDR3 spans 16 amino acids. The junction had 4 bases not matched to a gene; V was cut back by 3 bases and J by 1 base. Germline CDR1 and CDR2: SGHDT and YYEEEE. The CDR3 is CASSSIAGGRTDTQYF. The CDR3 DNA reads as TGTGCCAGCAGCTCTATAGCGGGGGGGCGCACAGATACGCAGTATTTT.

V gene TRBV12-5 combines with J gene TRBJ2-7; D remains unclear. This CDR3 is 15 amino acids long. In germline, CDR1 is LGHNT, CDR2 FRNRAP. With 0 bases removed from V and 1 base from J, the gap between germline ends came to 10 bases. The CDR3 loop reads CASGLVQTVSYEQYF. The CDR3 coding sequence is TGTGCTAGTGGTTTGGTACAAACAGTGTCCTACGAGCAGTACTTC.

V gene TRBV4-3 combines with J gene TRBJ1-1, with D possibly TRBD1 on 5 matching bases. The CDR3 is made up of 13 amino acids. The V and J ends lost 5 bases and 0 bases respectively, with 7 bases between them. CDR1 and CDR2 (germline): LGHNA, YSLEER. The CDR3 loop is CASSNRMNTEAFF. The DNA of the CDR3 is TGCGCCAGCAGCAACAGGATGAACACTGAAGCTTTCTTT.

The chain combines TRBV5-6 with TRBJ1-2; possible D gene TRBD1, 6 bases. Germline V lookup: CDR1 SGHDT, CDR2 YYEEEE. This CDR3 spans 13 amino acids. Trimming cost V 4 bases and J 8 bases, with 15 bases left between them. Here the CDR3 reads CASSPVLGGGYTF. CDR3 nucleotide sequence: TGTGCCAGCAGCCCTGTGTTAGGGGGAGGCTACACCTTC.

The J gene is TRBJ2-2, the V gene TRBV4-1, with 8 positions matching TRBD1. Per germline, CDR1 MGHRA and CDR2 YSYEKL. The junction had 4 bases not matched to a gene; V was cut back by 1 base and J by 0 bases. The CDR3 has 17 amino acids. The CDR3 nucleotides read TGCGCCAGCAGCCAAGCGACAGGGGTCCCGAACACCGGGGAGCTGTTTTTT. It codes for CASSQATGVPNTGELFF.

The rearrangement uses TRBV4-1 and TRBJ2-7; weak D call: TRBD2 (5 bases). CDR1 and CDR2 from the germline V gene are MGHRA and YSYEKL. The CDR3 is made up of 13 amino acids. V was clipped by 5 bases and J by 5 bases, with 13 bases between them. The CDR3 region is CASSSRFGNEQYF. CDR3 nucleotide sequence: TGCGCCAGCAGCTCCCGGTTCGGGAACGAGCAGTACTTC.

The chain carries TRBV5-1 and TRBJ2-2, with no clear D. V was clipped by 5 bases and J by 6 bases, with 14 bases between them. The length of the CDR3 is 14 residues. Looked up from germline, CDR1 is SGHRS and CDR2 is YFSETQ. This chain's CDR3 is CASSSVAAAGELFF. Written as DNA, the CDR3 is TGCGCCAGCAGTTCCGTTGCGGCCGCCGGGGAGCTGTTTTTT.

This clone has just one count. The rearrangement links TRBV7-9 to TRBJ2-7; D gene uncertain. The CDR3 is made up of 11 amino acids. Germline V lookup: CDR1 SEHNR, CDR2 FQNEAQ (reference sequence). V shed 5 bases and J shed 4 bases, with 6 bases lying between them. CDR3 sequence: CASSHSYEQYF. The CDR3 DNA reads TGTGCCAGCAGCCACTCATACGAGCAGTACTTC.

This chain joins TRBV25-1 and TRBJ2-1, with D perhaps TRBD2 (6 bases). Trimming took off 1 base at V and 5 bases at J, with 12 bases between the two ends. Looked up from germline, CDR1 is MGHDK and CDR2 is SYGVNS. The CDR3 totals 15 residues. The CDR3 loop reads CASSESGGVNNEQFF. CDR3 sequence (DNA): TGTGCCAGCAGTGAATCTGGAGGGGTGAACAATGAGCAGTTCTTC.

V gene TRBV7-6 combines with J gene TRBJ2-2, with 9 bases fitting TRBD2. V was clipped by 5 bases and J by 7 bases; unmatched bases: 11. This CDR3 region has 16 residues. The germline CDR1 and CDR2 sequences are SGHVS and FNYEAQ. This CDR3 reads CASSLLAGADGGELFF. The DNA for the CDR3 is TGTGCCAGCAGCCTGTTAGCGGGGGCCGACGGCGGGGAGCTGTTTTTT.

This clone appeared a single time. The chain recombines TRBV5-1 with TRBJ1-1; 8 nucleotides agree with TRBD1. The germline V gene has CDR1 SGHRS and CDR2 YFSETQ. V trimming: 0 bases; J trimming: 1 base; junction bases outside the gene matches: 2. The CDR3 length is 15 residues. Here the CDR3 DNA reads TGCGCCAGCAGCTTGGCAGGGGGCTCGAACACTGAAGCTTTCTTT. It specifies CASSLAGGSNTEAFF.

DNA for the CDR3: TGTGCCAGCAGCGCTAGGGGGCAGGGGTTTAAAGATACGCAGTATTTT. Amino acids: CASSARGQGFKDTQYF. This chain joins TRBV9 and TRBJ2-3, with 7 bases matching TRBD1. From germline, CDR1 is SGDLS and CDR2 YYNGEE. V trimming: 3 bases; J trimming: 5 bases; junction bases outside the gene matches: 12. This CDR3 is 16 amino acids long. Combining the CDR3 with reference TRBV9 and TRBJ2-3 gives the whole variable domain DSGVTQTPKHLITATGQRVTLRCSPRSGDLSVYWYQQSLDQGLQFLIQYYNGEERAKGNILERFSAQQFPDLHSELNLSSLELGDSALYFCASSARGQGFKDTQYFGPGTRLTVL.

The J gene is TRBJ2-3, the V gene TRBV5-6; D is perhaps TRBD2 (5 bases). The CDR3 spans 14 residues. Germline CDR1 and CDR2: SGHDT and YYEEEE. Trimming left V 1 base short and J 7 bases short, with 13 bases between. The DNA of the CDR3 is TGTGCCAGCAGCTTGTCCCTCGACTACAATACGCAGTATTTT. Its protein is CASSLSLDYNTQYF.

The rearrangement uses TRBV10-1 and TRBJ2-3; 9 bases are shared with TRBD2. V gave up 3 bases and J gave up 1 base; unmatched junction bases: 2. Germline V CDR1 and CDR2: WNHNN, SYGVQD (reference sequence). This CDR3 has 15 amino acids. The CDR3 nucleotides are TGCGCCAGCAGTGACTTAGCGGGGGGCACAGATACGCAGTATTTT. Amino acid sequence: CASSDLAGGTDTQYF.

With respect to this clone: One end of the junction is discordant with germline, which a read error may explain. The CDR3 nucleotides read TGTGCCACCAGACCATCTAGTAGCGGGGGGTGGTATCACTTC. Amino acid sequence: CATRPSSSGGWYHF. V and J are TRBV15 and TRBJ2-5; 10 bases are a match to TRBD2. The CDR3 length is 14 residues. Germline V gene sequence: CDR1 LNHNV, CDR2 YYDKDF (reference sequence).